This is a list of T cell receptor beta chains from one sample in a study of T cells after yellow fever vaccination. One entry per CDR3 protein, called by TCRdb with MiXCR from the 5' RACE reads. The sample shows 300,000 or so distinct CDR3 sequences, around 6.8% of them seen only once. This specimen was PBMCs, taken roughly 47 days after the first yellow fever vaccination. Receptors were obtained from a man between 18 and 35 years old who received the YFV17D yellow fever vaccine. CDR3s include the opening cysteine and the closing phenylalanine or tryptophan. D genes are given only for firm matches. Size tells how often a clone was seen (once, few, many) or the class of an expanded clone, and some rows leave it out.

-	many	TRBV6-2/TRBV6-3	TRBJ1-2	CASSYVAVYGYTF	TGTGCCAGCAGTTACGTGGCAGTCTATGGCTACACCTTC
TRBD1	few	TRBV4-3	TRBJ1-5	CASSNDRGGNQPQHF	TGCGCCAGCAGCAACGACAGGGGCGGCAATCAGCCCCAGCATTTT
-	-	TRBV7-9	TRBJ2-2	CASGPEGHSTGELFF	TGTGCCAGCGGCCCTGAGGGGCACTCCACCGGGGAGCTGTTTTTT
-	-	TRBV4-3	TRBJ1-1	CASSQDPVPSGLTFF	TGCGCCAGCAGCCAAGATCCAGTCCCTTCAGGGTTAACTTTCTTT
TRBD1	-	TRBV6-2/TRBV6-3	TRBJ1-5	CASSTGQGWHQPQHF	TGTGCCAGCAGCACGGGACAGGGTTGGCATCAGCCCCAGCATTTT
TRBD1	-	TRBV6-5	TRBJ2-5	CASSYSTGWRETQYF	TGTGCCAGCAGTTACTCGACAGGGTGGCGGGAGACCCAGTACTTC
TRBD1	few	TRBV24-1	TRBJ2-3	CATSDLSGQDTDTQYF	TGTGCCACCAGTGATTTATCGGGACAGGACACAGATACGCAGTATTTT
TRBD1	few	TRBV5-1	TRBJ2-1	CATEPGTGPSNEQFF	TGCGCCACCGAACCCGGGACAGGGCCATCTAATGAGCAGTTCTTC
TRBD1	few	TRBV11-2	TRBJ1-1	CASSLGTGATTEAFF	TGTGCCAGCAGCTTAGGGACAGGGGCGACCACTGAAGCTTTCTTT
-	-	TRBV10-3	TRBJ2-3	CAISTDYTSTDTQYF	TGTGCCATCAGCACCGACTATACTAGCACAGATACGCAGTATTTT
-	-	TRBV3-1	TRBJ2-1	CASSQDPLTDVRGNEQFF	TGTGCCAGCAGCCAAGATCCGTTGACGGACGTCAGGGGCAATGAGCAGTTCTTC
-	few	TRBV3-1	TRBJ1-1	CASSPRVRTEAFF	TGTGCCAGCAGCCCACGGGTGAGGACTGAAGCTTTCTTT
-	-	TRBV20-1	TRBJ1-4	CSAPPQTNEKLFF	TGCAGTGCCCCGCCCCAAACTAATGAAAAACTGTTTTTT
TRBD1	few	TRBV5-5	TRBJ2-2	CASSWGFEGAAGELFF	TGTGCCAGCAGCTGGGGGTTTGAGGGGGCTGCCGGGGAGCTGTTTTTT
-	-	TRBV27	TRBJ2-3	CASRSGVDKNTQYF	TGTGCCAGCAGGTCGGGGGTGGATAAGAATACGCAGTATTTT
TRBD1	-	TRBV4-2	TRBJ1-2	CASSQEQGTYGYTF	TGTGCCAGCAGCCAAGAACAGGGGACCTATGGCTACACCTTC
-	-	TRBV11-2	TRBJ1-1	CASSQGGALATFF	TGTGCCAGCAGCCAAGGGGGGGCGTTGGCAACTTTCTTT
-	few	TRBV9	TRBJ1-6	CASSVEGERGSPLHF	TGTGCCAGCAGCGTAGAAGGGGAGAGGGGTTCACCCCTCCACTTT
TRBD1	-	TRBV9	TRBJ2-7	CASSVKAGQGWHEQYF	TGTGCCAGCAGCGTCAAAGCGGGACAGGGATGGCACGAGCAGTACTTC
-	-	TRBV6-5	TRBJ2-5	CASSYRLFGVQETQYF	TGTGCCAGCAGTTACCGTCTCTTTGGGGTCCAAGAGACCCAGTACTTC
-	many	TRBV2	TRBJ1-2	CASSDAAGYGYTF	TGTGCCAGCAGTGATGCGGCAGGCTATGGCTACACCTTC
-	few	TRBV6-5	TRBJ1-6	CASSYSGQGNAAYNSPLHF	TGTGCCAGCAGTTACTCGGGTCAGGGAAACGCCGCCTATAATTCACCCCTCCACTTT
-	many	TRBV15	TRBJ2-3	CATSRRSTDTQYF	TGTGCCACCAGCAGACGGTCCACAGATACGCAGTATTTT
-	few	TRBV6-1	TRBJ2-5	CASLGGRETQYF	TGTGCCAGCTTGGGGGGGCGAGAGACCCAGTACTTC
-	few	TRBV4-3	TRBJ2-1	CASSRTAPPYNEQFF	TGCGCCAGCAGCCGTACGGCCCCACCCTACAATGAGCAGTTCTTC
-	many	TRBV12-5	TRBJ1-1	CASGLARGEDTEAFF	TGTGCTAGTGGTTTGGCCCGGGGGGAAGACACTGAAGCTTTCTTT
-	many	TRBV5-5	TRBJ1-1	CASSLGPPGGTEAFF	TGTGCCAGCAGCTTAGGGCCCCCCGGGGGCACTGAAGCTTTCTTT
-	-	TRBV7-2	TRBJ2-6	CAIPTFGSGANVLTF	TGTGCCATCCCCACCTTCGGCTCTGGGGCCAACGTCCTGACTTTC
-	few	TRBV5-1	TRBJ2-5	CASSLEFRGETQYF	TGCGCCAGCAGCTTGGAGTTCCGAGGGGAGACCCAGTACTTC
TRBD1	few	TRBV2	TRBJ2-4	CASILDRGNIQYF	TGTGCCAGCATCCTGGACAGGGGAAACATTCAGTACTTC
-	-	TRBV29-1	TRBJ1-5	CSVGGGLWGQPQHF	TGCAGCGTTGGAGGGGGACTATGGGGGCAGCCCCAGCATTTT
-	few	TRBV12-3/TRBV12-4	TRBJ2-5	CASSREQGRETQYF	TGTGCCAGCAGTCGAGAACAGGGGAGGGAGACCCAGTACTTC
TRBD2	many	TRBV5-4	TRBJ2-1	CASSPTSGGHYNEQFF	TGTGCCAGCAGCCCCACTAGCGGGGGCCACTACAATGAGCAGTTCTTC